This TCR beta chain is drawn from a study of CD8 T cells in ankylosing spondylitis. CDR3 length: 12 amino acids. The J segment lost 15 bases and the V segment lost 5 bases, leaving 9 bases of the junction unmatched. Germline V gives CDR1 MNHEY, CDR2 SMNVEV (reference sequence). TCRdb reanalysed the 5' RACE reads using MiXCR and keeps one entry per CDR3 protein. The top ten hold 15% to 20% of the sample, which has some 200,000 distinct CDR3 sequences, around 13% seen once. The sample taken for sequencing was blood, either unsorted or a sorted T cell fraction (not recorded which). This TCR came from a male donor with ankylosing spondylitis or in good health (not recorded which). The rearrangement uses TRBV27 and TRBJ2-1; 8 bases are a match to TRBD1. The CDR3: CASSPRQGRAFF. The CDR3 DNA reads as TGTGCCAGCAGTCCCCGACAGGGGCGCGCGTTCTTC.